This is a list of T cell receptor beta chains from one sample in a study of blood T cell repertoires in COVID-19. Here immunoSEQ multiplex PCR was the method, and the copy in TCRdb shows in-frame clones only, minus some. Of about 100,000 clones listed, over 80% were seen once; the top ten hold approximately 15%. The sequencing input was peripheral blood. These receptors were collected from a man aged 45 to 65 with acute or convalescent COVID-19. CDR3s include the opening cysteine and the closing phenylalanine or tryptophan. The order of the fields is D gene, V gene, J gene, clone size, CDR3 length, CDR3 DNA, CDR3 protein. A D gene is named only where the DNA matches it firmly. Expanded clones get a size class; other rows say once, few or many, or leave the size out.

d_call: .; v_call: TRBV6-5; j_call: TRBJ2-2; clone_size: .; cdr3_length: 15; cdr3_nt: TGTGCCAGCAGTTACCCGACAGGGAACACCGGGGAGCTGTTTTTT; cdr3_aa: CASSYPTGNTGELFF
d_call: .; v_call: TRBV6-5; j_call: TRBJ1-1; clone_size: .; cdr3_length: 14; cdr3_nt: TGTGCCAGCAGGGGGGGACTGCTTCTTACTGAAGCTTTCTTT; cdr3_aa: CASRGGLLLTEAFF
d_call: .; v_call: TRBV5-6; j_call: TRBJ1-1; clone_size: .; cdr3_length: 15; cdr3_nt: TGTGCCAGCAGTCGCGACTCAGGGATGAACACTGAAGCTTTCTTT; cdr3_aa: CASSRDSGMNTEAFF
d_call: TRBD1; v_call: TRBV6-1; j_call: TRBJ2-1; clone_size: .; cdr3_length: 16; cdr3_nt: TGTGCCAGCAGTGAAGTACGAGACAGGGTAAAGGGTGAGCAGTTCTTC; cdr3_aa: CASSEVRDRVKGEQFF
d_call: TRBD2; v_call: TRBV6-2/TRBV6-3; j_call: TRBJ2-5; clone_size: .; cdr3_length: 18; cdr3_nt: TGTGCCAGCAGTTACGCTTCTAGCGGGGGGGCCTTTTTAAAGACCCAGTACTTC; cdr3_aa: CASSYASSGGAFLKTQYF
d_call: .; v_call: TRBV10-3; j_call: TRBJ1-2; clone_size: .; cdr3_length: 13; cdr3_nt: TGTGCCATCAGTGAGTCGTCCGACTATGGCTACACCTTC; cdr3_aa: CAISESSDYGYTF
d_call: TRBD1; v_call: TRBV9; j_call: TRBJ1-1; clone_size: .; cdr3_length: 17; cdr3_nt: TGTGCCAGCAGCGAGGGGACAGGGGAAAGTATGAACACTGAAGCTTTCTTT; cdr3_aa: CASSEGTGESMNTEAFF
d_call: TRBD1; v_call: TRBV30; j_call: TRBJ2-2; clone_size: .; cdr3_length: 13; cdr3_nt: TGTGCCTGGAAGCAGGGGGCTACCGGGGAGCTGTTTTTT; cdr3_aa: CAWKQGATGELFF
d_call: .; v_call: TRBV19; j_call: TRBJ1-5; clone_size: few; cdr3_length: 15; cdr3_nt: TGTGCCAGTAGTATTTCCAGGTTGGGCAATCAGCCCCAGCATTTT; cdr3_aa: CASSISRLGNQPQHF
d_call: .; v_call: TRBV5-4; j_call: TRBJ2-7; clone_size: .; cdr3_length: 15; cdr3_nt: TGTGCCAGCAGCGCGGACAGCCCCGTAATCAACGAGCAGTACTTC; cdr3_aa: CASSADSPVINEQYF
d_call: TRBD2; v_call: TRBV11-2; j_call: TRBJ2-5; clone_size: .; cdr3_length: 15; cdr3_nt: TGTGCCAGCAGCTTAGCGGGGGGGCTACAAGAGACCCAGTACTTC; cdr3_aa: CASSLAGGLQETQYF
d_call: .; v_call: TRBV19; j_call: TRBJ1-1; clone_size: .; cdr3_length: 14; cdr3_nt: TGTGCCAGTAGTATGTGGCAGGGCTACACTGAAGCTTTCTTT; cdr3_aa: CASSMWQGYTEAFF
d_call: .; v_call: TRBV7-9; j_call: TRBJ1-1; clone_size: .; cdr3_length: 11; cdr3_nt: TGTGCCAGCAGCCCAGGGGTTGAAGCTTTCTTT; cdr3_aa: CASSPGVEAFF
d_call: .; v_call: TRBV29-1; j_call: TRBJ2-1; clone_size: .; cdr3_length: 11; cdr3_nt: TGCTCCGGGGACACCTACAATGAGCAGTTCTTC; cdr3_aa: CSGDTYNEQFF
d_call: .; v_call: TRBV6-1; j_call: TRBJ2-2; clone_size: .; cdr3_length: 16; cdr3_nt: TGTGCCAGCAGTGCCTCGGGATTCTCGAACACCGGGGAGCTGTTTTTT; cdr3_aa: CASSASGFSNTGELFF
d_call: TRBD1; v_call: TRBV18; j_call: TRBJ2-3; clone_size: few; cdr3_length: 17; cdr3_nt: TGTGCCAGCTCACCGATGGGACAGGGGGCGTCGGCAGATACGCAGTATTTT; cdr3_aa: CASSPMGQGASADTQYF
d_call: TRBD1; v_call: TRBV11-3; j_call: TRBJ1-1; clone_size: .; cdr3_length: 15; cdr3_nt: TGTGCCAGCAGCTTGGGCCAGACAGGGGGTGCTGAAGCTTTCTTT; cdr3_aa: CASSLGQTGGAEAFF
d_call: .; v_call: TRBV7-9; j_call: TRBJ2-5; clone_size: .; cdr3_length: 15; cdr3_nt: TGTGCCAGCAGCTTCCCGGCAGGACTGCAAGAGACCCAGTACTTC; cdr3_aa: CASSFPAGLQETQYF
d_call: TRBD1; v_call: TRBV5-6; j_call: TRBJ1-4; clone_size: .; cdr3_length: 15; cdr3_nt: TGTGCCAGCAGCTGGACCGGGACAGGGCATGAAAAACTGTTTTTT; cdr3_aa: CASSWTGTGHEKLFF
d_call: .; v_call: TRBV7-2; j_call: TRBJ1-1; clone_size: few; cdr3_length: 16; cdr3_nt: TGTGCCAGCAGCTTCGCCGGGAGATACTCGAACACTGAAGCTTTCTTT; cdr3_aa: CASSFAGRYSNTEAFF
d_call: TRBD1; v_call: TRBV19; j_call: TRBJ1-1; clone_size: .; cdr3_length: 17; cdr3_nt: TGTGCCAGTAGTCCTTGGACAGGGATTTTAATGAACACTGAAGCTTTCTTT; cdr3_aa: CASSPWTGILMNTEAFF
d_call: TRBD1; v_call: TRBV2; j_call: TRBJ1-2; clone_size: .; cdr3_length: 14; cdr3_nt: TGTGCCAGCAGTGGCCTGGACAGGGGGTATGGCTACACCTTC; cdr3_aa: CASSGLDRGYGYTF
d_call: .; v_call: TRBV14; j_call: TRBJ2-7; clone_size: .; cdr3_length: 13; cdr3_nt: TGTGCCAGCAGGGGGGACACTACCTACGAGCAGTACTTC; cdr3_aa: CASRGDTTYEQYF
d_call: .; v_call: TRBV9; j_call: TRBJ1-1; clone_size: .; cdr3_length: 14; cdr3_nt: TGTGCCAGCAGCGTCTACAGGGAAAACACTGAAGCTTTCTTT; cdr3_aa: CASSVYRENTEAFF
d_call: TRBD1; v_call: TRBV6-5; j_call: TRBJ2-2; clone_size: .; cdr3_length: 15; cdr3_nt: TGTGCCAGCAGTTTTGGACAGGGGGCCACCGGGGAGCTGTTTTTT; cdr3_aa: CASSFGQGATGELFF
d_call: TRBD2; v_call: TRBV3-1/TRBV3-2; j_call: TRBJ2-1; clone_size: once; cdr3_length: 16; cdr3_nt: TGTGCCAGCAGCCAGACTAGCGGGGGGGCCTACAATGAGCAGTTCTTC; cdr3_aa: CASSQTSGGAYNEQFF
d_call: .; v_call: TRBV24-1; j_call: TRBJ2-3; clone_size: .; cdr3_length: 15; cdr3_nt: TGTGCCACCAGTGATTTGGGAGGGGGGGTGGATACGCAGTATTTT; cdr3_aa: CATSDLGGGVDTQYF
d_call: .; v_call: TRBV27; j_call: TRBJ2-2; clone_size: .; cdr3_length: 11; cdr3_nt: TGTGCCAGCAGTTTCTCGGGGGAGCTGTTTTTT; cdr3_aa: CASSFSGELFF
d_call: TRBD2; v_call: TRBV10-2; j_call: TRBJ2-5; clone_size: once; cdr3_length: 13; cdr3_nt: TGCGCCAGCAATGAGCGGGGTGAAGAGACCCAGTACTTC; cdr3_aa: CASNERGEETQYF
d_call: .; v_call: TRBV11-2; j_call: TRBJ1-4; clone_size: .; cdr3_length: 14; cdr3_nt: TGTGCCAGCAGCTTAGGAGGGGGTGGTGAAAAACTGTTTTTT; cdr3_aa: CASSLGGGGEKLFF
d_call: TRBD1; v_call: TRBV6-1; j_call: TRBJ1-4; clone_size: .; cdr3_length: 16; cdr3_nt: TGTGCCAGCAGTGTCCAGGGGGCACATTTTAATGAAAAACTGTTTTTT; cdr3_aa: CASSVQGAHFNEKLFF
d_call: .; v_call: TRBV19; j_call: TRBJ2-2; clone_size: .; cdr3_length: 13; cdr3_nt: TGTGCCAGTAGCGCTTCGAGGACCGGGGAGCTGTTTTTT; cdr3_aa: CASSASRTGELFF
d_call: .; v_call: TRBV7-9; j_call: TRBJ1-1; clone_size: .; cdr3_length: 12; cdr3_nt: TGTGCCAGCAGCTTATCGGCTGCCAGAGGTTTCTTT; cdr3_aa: CASSLSAARGFF
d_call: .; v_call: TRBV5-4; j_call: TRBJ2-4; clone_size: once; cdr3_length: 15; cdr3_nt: TGTGCCAGCAGCTGGGGGGATGTAGCCAAAAACATTCAGTACTTC; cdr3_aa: CASSWGDVAKNIQYF
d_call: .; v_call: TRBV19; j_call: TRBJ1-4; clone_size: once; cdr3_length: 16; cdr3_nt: TGTGCCAGTAGTCTATCTACAGGGCGTCCTAATGAAAAACTGTTTTTT; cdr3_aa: CASSLSTGRPNEKLFF
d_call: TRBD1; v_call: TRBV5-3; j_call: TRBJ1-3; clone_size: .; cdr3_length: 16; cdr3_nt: TGTGCCAGAAGCTTGGTTGACAGGGTAGCTGGAAACACCATATATTTT; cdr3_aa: CARSLVDRVAGNTIYF